The 15 T cell receptor beta chains in this list originate from one sample, sequenced in a study of T cell repertoires in cytomegalovirus infection. Via MiXCR, TCRdb re-called the reads, giving one row per CDR3 protein. The profile covers around 450,000 distinct CDR3 sequences, with under 40% appearing a single time and roughly an eighth taken by the ten largest. Sequenced material: PBMCs. These receptor sequences come from a human donor in good health (CMV status not recorded). Some clones in this sample may be carry-over from other donors' samples.

This clonotype was detected only a few times. The chain has TRBV20-1 and TRBJ2-1, with 11 bases that match TRBD2. Germline-derived CDR1 and CDR2 are DFQATT and SNEGSKA (reference sequence). This CDR3 spans 13 amino acids. DNA of the CDR3: TGCAGGGGTAGCGGGGGGGGACACAATGAGCAGTTCTTC. Translating it yields CRGSGGGHNEQFF.

V is TRBV27 and J is TRBJ2-3, with 7 bases identical to TRBD1. Losses at the gene ends were 5 bases for V and 3 bases for J; bases not matched to a gene: 14. Germline CDR1 is MNHEY and CDR2 is SMNVEV (reference sequence). The CDR3 is 17 amino acids. This CDR3 reads CASSTLRTGVGTDTQYF. The CDR3 DNA follows: TGTGCCAGCAGTACTCTCCGAACAGGGGTAGGGACAGATACGCAGTATTTT.

This clonotype has a handful of counts. V gene TRBV6-5 combines with J gene TRBJ2-5; TRBD2 agrees at 10 bases. V shed 0 bases, J shed 4 bases, and the junction held 8 bases outside the gene matches. This CDR3 comprises 17 residues. Germline lookup yields CDR1 MNHEY and CDR2 SVGAGI. CDR3 nucleotide sequence: TGTGCCAGCAGTTACTCGGCTAGCGGGGGCAAGGGAGAGACCCAGTACTTC. It specifies CASSYSASGGKGETQYF.

The V gene is TRBV27, the J gene TRBJ2-5; unclear D gene. Germline V gene sequence: CDR1 MNHEY, CDR2 SMNVEV (reference sequence). The CDR3 is made up of 14 amino acids. V was pared by 1 base and J by 3 bases, with 9 bases between. The CDR3 DNA is TGTGCCAGCAGTTTATGGGGTTCCAAAGAGACCCAGTACTTC. Protein product: CASSLWGSKETQYF.

This clonotype showed up just once. The chain couples TRBV7-6 to TRBJ2-7; the D gene could be TRBD1 or TRBD2 (5 bases each). Trimming shortened V by 5 bases and J by 10 bases, and 12 bases separated the two germline ends. Germline V CDR1 and CDR2: SGHVS, FNYEAQ. This CDR3 is 11 amino acids long. CDR3 bases: TGTGCCAGCAGCCTCCGGGACCTCCAGTACTTC. The encoded protein is CASSLRDLQYF.

In its sample, this clonotype was seen once. This sequence may be a read error, since a much larger clone differs from it by one base. This chain joins TRBV12-3 or TRBV12-4 and TRBJ2-5; D not certain. The CDR3 contains 13 residues. The CDR3 region has the DNA TGTGCCAGAAGTTTTTCCGGCCAAGAGACCCAGTACTTC. Protein: CARSFSGQETQYF.

The chain couples TRBV11-1 to TRBJ2-1; TRBD2 is a possible D gene (5 bases). V lost 4 bases, J lost 6 bases, and 10 bases lay in between. Germline CDR1 is SGHAT and CDR2 is FQDESV (reference sequence). The CDR3 consists of 13 residues. The CDR3 protein is CASSWAGLNEQFF. The CDR3 DNA sequence: TGTGCCAGCAGCTGGGCGGGCCTCAATGAGCAGTTCTTC.

The chain combines TRBV6-1 with TRBJ1-2; D is unclear. CDR3 length equals 13 residues. Germline CDR1 and CDR2: MNHNS and SASEGT. V shed 1 base and J shed 2 bases, with 5 bases lying between them. CDR3 DNA: TGTGCCAGCAGTGAAGTGGGCAACTATGGCTACACCTTC. It encodes CASSEVGNYGYTF.

This clonotype was observed at least ten times. The chain recombines TRBV7-2 with TRBJ2-5; D unresolved. Looked up from germline, CDR1 is SGHTA and CDR2 is FQGNSA. The ends were cut back, 1 base at V and 5 bases at J, with 5 bases in the middle. The CDR3 is 12 amino acids. CDR3 protein: CASSLDGETQYF. DNA for the CDR3: TGTGCCAGCAGCTTAGATGGGGAGACCCAGTACTTC. Complete variable domain (other parts from reference TRBV7-2 and TRBJ2-5): GAGVSQSPSNKVTEKGKDVELRCDPISGHTALYWYRQSLGQGLEFLIYFQGNSAPDKSGLPSDRFSAERTGGSVSTLTIQRTQQEDSAVYLCASSLDGETQYFGPGTRLLVL.

This chain uses TRBV19 with TRBJ2-7; 7 bases are shared with TRBD1. CDR1 LNHDA and CDR2 SQIVND come from the germline V gene (reference sequence). The CDR3 length is 15 residues. J gave up 3 bases and V 6 bases, and 11 bases lay outside the gene matches. For the CDR3, the DNA is TGTGCCAGTAGCCCGGACAGGCGAGGGGTCTACGAGCAGTACTTC. It translates to CASSPDRRGVYEQYF. Complete variable domain (other parts from reference TRBV19 and TRBJ2-7): DGGITQSPKYLFRKEGQNVTLSCEQNLNHDAMYWYRQDPGQGLRLIYYSQIVNDFQKGDIAEGYSVSREKKESFPLTVTSAQKNPTAFYLCASSPDRRGVYEQYFGPGTRLTVT.

The V and J genes are TRBV7-9 and TRBJ2-5, with 7 bases aligning to TRBD2. CDR1 and CDR2 (germline): SEHNR, FQNEAQ (reference sequence). CDR3 length: 14 residues. Trimming took 4 bases from V and 5 from J; bases not matched to a gene: 7. The CDR3 bases are TGTGCCAGCAGCTCCCCTAGCGGCGGGGAGACCCAGTACTTC. This translates into CASSSPSGGETQYF. Full variable domain (outside the CDR3, taken from reference TRBV7-9 and TRBJ2-5): DTGVSQNPRHKITKRGQNVTFRCDPISEHNRLYWYRQTLGQGPEFLTYFQNEAQLEKSRLLSDRFSAERPKGSFSTLEIQRTEQGDSAMYLCASSSPSGGETQYFGPGTRLLVL.

The rearrangement links TRBV6-1 to TRBJ2-1, with 8 bases aligning to TRBD2. The CDR3 sequence is 13 residues long. Looked up from germline, CDR1 is MNHNS and CDR2 is SASEGT. V lost 7 bases to trimming and J lost 6 bases; unmatched junction nucleotides: 5. CDR3 bases: TGTGCCAGCATCAGGACTAGCACCAATGAGCAGTTCTTC. Its translation: CASIRTSTNEQFF.

J is TRBJ1-6 and V is TRBV2; tentative D call: TRBD1 (6 bases). Trimming removed 7 bases from V and 0 bases from J, with 10 bases in between. This CDR3 comprises 15 residues. Germline V gene sequence: CDR1 SNHLY, CDR2 FYNNEI. CDR3 loop: CASTSDSSYNSPLHF. In DNA, the CDR3 is TGTGCCAGCACTTCGGACAGCTCCTATAATTCACCCCTCCACTTT.

This clonotype was counted only a few times. This rearrangement joins TRBV7-2 to TRBJ2-3; D gene uncertain. V dropped 4 bases and J dropped 3 bases, with 11 bases sitting between them. The CDR3 extends over 14 amino acids. Per the germline V gene, CDR1 is SGHTA and CDR2 is FQGNSA. The CDR3 nucleotides are TGTGCCAGCAGCTCAATGGCTGTAACAGATACGCAGTATTTT. It translates to CASSSMAVTDTQYF.

Only a few counts were recorded for this clonotype. The chain employs TRBV18 and TRBJ2-1; 8 bases match TRBD1. The CDR3 runs to 15 residues. Germline CDR1 is KGHSH and CDR2 is LQKENI. The V segment lost 2 bases and the J segment 4 bases; nucleotides outside the gene matches: 4. The chain's CDR3 is CASSPRGQGYNEQFF. In nucleotides, the CDR3 is TGTGCCAGCTCACCAAGAGGACAGGGATACAATGAGCAGTTCTTC.